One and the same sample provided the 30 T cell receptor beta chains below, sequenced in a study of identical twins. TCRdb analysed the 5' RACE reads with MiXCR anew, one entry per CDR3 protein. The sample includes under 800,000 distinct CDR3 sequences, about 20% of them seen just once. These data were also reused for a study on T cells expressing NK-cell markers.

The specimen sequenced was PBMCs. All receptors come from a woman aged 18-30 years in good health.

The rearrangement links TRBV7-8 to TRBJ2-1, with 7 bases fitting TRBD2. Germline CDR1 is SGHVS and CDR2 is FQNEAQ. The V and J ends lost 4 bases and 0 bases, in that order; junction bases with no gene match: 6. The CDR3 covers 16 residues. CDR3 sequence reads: CASSSSWTSSYNEQFF. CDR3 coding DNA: TGTGCCAGCAGCTCCTCATGGACTAGCTCCTACAATGAGCAGTTCTTC. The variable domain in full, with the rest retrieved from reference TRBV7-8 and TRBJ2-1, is GAGVSQSPRYKVAKRGQDVALRCDPISGHVSLFWYQQALGQGPEFLTYFQNEAQLDKSGLPSDRFFAERPEGSVSTLKIQRTQQEDSAVYLCASSSSWTSSYNEQFFGPGTRLTVL.

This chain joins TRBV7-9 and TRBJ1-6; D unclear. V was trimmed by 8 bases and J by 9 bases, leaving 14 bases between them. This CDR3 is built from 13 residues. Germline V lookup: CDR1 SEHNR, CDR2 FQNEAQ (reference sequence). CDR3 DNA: TGTGCCAGCGTACAAGGGCCGAGTTCACCCCTCCACTTT. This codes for CASVQGPSSPLHF. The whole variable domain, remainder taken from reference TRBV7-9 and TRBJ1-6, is DTGVSQNPRHKITKRGQNVTFRCDPISEHNRLYWYRQTLGQGPEFLTYFQNEAQLEKSRLLSDRFSAERPKGSFSTLEIQRTEQGDSAMYLCASVQGPSSPLHFGNGTRLTVT.

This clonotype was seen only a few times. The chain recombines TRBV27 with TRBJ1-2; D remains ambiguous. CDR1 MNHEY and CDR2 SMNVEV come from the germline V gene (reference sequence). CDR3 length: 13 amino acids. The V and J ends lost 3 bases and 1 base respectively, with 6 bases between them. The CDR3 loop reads CASSFRLNYGYTF. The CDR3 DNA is TGTGCCAGCAGTTTCCGACTTAACTATGGCTACACCTTC.

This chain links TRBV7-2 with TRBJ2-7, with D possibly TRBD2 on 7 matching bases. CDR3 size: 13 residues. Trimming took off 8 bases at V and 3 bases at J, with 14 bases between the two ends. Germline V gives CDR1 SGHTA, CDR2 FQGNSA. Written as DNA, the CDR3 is TGTGCCAGCTCAAGGGGGAGGGGCTACGAGCAGTACTTC. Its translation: CASSRGRGYEQYF.

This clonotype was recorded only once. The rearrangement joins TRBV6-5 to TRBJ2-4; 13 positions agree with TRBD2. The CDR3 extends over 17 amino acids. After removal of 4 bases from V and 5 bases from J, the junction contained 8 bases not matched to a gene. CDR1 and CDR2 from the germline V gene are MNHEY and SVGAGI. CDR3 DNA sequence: TGTGCCAGCAGTTCCTTGGGACTAGCGGGACTTGAAAACATTCAGTACTTC. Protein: CASSSLGLAGLENIQYF.

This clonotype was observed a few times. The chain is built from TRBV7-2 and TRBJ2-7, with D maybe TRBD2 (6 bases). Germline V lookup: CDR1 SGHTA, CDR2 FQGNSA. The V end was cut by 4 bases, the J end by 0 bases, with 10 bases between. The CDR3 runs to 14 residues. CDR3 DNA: TGTGCCAGCAGCTCCGCGGGGAGCTCCTACGAGCAGTACTTC. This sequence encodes CASSSAGSSYEQYF. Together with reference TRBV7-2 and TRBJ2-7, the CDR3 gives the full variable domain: GAGVSQSPSNKVTEKGKDVELRCDPISGHTALYWYRQSLGQGLEFLIYFQGNSAPDKSGLPSDRFSAERTGGSVSTLTIQRTQQEDSAVYLCASSSAGSSYEQYFGPGTRLTVT.

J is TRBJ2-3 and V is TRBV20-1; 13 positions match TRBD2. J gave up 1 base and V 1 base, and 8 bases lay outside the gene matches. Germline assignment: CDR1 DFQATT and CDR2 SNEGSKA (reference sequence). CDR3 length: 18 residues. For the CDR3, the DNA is TGCAGTGCTAGAGTCGGGACTAGCGGGACTATTGGCACAGATACGCAGTATTTT. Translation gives CSARVGTSGTIGTDTQYF.

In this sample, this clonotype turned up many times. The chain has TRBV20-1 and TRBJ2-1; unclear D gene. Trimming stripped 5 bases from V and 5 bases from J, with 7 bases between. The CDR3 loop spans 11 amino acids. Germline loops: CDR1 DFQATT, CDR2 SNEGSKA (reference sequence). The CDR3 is CSAPLNNEQFF. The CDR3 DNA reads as TGCAGTGCTCCTCTAAACAATGAGCAGTTCTTC.

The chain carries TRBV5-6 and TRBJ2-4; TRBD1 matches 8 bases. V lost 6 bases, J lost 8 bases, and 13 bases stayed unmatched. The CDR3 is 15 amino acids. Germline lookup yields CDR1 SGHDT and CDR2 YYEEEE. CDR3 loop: CASTLGAGGFDIQYF. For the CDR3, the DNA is TGTGCCAGCACCCTGGGAGCAGGGGGCTTCGACATTCAGTACTTC. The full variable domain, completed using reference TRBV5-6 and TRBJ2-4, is DAGVTQSPTHLIKTRGQQVTLRCSPKSGHDTVSWYQQALGQGPQFIFQYYEEEERQRGNFPDRFSGHQFPNYSSELNVNALLLGDSALYLCASTLGAGGFDIQYFGAGTRLSVL.

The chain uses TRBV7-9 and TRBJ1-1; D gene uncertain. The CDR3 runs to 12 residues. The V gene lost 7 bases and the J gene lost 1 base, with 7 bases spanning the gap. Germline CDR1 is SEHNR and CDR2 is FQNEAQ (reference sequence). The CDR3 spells CASNLPNTEAFF. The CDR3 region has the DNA TGTGCCAGCAACCTTCCGAACACTGAAGCTTTCTTT. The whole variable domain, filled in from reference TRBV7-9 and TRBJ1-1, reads DTGVSQNPRHKITKRGQNVTFRCDPISEHNRLYWYRQTLGQGPEFLTYFQNEAQLEKSRLLSDRFSAERPKGSFSTLEIQRTEQGDSAMYLCASNLPNTEAFFGQGTRLTVV.

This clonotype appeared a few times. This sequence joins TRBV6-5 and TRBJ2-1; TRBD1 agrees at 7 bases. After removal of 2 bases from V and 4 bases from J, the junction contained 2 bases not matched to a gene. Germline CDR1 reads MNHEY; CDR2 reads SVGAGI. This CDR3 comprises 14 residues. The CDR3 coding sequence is TGTGCCAGCAGTTACGGGGACAGATACAATGAGCAGTTCTTC. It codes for CASSYGDRYNEQFF.

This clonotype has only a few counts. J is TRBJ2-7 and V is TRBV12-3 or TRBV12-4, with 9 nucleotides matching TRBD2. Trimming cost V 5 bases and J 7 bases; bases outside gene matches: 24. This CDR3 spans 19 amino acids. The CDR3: CASSGTGTSQRTSLREQYF. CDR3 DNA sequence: TGTGCCAGCAGTGGAACCGGGACTAGCCAAAGGACCTCCCTTCGAGAGCAGTACTTC.

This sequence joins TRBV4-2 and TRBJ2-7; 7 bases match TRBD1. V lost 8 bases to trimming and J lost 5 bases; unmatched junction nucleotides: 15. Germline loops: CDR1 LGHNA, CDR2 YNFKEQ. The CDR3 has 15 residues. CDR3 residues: CASRRGETGSHEQYF. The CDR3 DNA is TGTGCCAGCCGCCGGGGAGAGACAGGGTCCCACGAGCAGTACTTC.

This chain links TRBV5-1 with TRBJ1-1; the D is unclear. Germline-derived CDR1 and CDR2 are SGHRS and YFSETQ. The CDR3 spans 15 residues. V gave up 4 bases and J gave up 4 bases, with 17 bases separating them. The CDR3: CASSRVFTSITEAFF. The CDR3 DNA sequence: TGCGCCAGCAGCCGGGTTTTTACGAGTATCACTGAAGCTTTCTTT.

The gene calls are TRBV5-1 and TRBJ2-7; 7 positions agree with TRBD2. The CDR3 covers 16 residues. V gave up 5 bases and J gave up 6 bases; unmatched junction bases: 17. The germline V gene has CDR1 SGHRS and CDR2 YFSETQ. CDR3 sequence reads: CASSLSSGTMTIEQYF. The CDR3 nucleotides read TGCGCCAGCAGTCTTTCTAGCGGAACCATGACGATCGAGCAGTACTTC. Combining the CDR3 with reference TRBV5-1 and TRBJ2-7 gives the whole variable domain KAGVTQTPRYLIKTRGQQVTLSCSPISGHRSVSWYQQTPGQGLQFLFEYFSETQRNKGNFPGRFSGRQFSNSRSEMNVSTLELGDSALYLCASSLSSGTMTIEQYFGPGTRLTVT.

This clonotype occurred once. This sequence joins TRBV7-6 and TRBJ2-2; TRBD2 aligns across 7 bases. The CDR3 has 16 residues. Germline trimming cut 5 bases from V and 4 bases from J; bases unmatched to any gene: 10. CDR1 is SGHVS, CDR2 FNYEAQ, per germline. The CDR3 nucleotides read TGTGCCAGCAGCCCCGGCGGGGGAAGCCTCACCGGGGAGCTGTTTTTT. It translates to CASSPGGGSLTGELFF.

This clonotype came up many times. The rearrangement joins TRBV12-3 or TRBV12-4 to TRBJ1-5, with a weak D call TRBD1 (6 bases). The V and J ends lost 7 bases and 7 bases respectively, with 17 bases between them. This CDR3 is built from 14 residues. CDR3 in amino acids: CASTSDRRRQPQHF. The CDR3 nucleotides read TGTGCCAGCACCTCAGACAGGAGGAGGCAGCCCCAGCATTTT.

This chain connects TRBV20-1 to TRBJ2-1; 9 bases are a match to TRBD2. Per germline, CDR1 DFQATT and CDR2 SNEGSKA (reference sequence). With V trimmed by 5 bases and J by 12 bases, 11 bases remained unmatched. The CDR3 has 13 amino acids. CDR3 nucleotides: TGCAGTGCTCCCCGGCTAGCGGGGAGGTGGCAGTTCTTC. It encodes CSAPRLAGRWQFF.

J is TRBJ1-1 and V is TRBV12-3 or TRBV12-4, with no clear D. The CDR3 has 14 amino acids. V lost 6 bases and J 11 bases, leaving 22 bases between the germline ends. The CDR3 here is CASSLGSYSGAAFF. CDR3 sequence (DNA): TGTGCCAGCAGCCTCGGGTCGTACTCCGGAGCGGCTTTCTTT.

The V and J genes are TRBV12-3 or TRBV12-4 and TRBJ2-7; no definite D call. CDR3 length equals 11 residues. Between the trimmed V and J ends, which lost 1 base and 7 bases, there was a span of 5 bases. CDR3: CASSLEFEQYF. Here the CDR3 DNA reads TGTGCCAGCAGTTTAGAATTTGAGCAGTACTTC.

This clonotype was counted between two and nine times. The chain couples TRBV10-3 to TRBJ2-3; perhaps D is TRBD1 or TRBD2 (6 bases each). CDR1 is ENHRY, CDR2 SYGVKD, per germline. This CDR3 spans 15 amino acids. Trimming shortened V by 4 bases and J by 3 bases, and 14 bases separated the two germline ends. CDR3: CAISGSEGGTDTQYF. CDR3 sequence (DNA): TGTGCCATCAGTGGATCGGAGGGGGGAACAGATACGCAGTATTTT.

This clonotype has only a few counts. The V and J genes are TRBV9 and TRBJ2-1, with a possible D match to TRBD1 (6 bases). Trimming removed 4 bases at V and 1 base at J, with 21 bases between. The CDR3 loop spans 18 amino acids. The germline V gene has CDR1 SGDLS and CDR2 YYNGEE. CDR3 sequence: CASSPPRLGADSYNEQFF. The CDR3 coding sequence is TGTGCCAGCAGCCCCCCGCGTTTGGGGGCCGATTCCTACAATGAGCAGTTCTTC.

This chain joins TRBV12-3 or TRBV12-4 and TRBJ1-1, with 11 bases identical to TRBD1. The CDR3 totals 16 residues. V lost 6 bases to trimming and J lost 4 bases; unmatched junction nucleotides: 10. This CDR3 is CASSHRTGGRGTEAFF. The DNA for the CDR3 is TGTGCCAGCAGCCACCGGACAGGGGGCCGAGGCACTGAAGCTTTCTTT.

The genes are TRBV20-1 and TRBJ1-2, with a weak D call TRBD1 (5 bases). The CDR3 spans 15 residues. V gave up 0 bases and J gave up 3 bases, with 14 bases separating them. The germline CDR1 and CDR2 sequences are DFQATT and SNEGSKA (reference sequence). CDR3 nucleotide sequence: TGCAGTGCTAGAGATACAGGCAGCGGCTACTATGGCTACACCTTC. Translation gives CSARDTGSGYYGYTF.

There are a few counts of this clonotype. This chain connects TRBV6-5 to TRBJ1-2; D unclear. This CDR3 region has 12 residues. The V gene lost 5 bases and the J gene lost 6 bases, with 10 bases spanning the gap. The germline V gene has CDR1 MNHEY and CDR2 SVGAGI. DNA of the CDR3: TGTGCCAGCAGTCACCTTCCCCATGGCTACACCTTC. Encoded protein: CASSHLPHGYTF.

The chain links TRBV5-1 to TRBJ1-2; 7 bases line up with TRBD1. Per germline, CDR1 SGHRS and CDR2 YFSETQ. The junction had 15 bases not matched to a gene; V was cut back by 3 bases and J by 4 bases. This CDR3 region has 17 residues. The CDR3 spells CASSSQPRQGSGYGYTF. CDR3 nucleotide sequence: TGCGCCAGCAGCTCCCAACCCCGACAGGGTAGCGGCTATGGCTACACCTTC.

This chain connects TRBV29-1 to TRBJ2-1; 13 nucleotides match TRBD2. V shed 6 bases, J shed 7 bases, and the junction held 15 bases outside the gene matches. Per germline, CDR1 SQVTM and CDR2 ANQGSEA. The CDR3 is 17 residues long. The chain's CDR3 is CSVLLGTSGLAGNEQFF. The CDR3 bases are TGCAGCGTCCTACTGGGGACCTCGGGACTAGCGGGGAATGAGCAGTTCTTC.

CDR3 DNA sequence: TGTGCCAGCAGTAGTCCGGGACAGAGACGCTATGGCTACACCTTC. Translation: CASSSPGQRRYGYTF. The V call is TRBV6-1, the J call TRBJ1-2, with 7 bases identical to TRBD1. This CDR3 has 15 residues. Germline CDR1 is MNHNS and CDR2 is SASEGT. Losses at the gene ends were 5 bases for V and 4 bases for J; bases not matched to a gene: 10.

The CDR3 DNA reads TGTGCCATCACCCGGGACAGCTCCACGAGCGGCTACACCTTC. Amino acids: CAITRDSSTSGYTF. The chain is built from TRBV10-3 and TRBJ1-2; 7 bases are shared with TRBD1. CDR3 length: 14 amino acids. Germline CDR1 is ENHRY and CDR2 is SYGVKD. V lost 7 bases and J lost 8; bases outside the gene matches: 13.

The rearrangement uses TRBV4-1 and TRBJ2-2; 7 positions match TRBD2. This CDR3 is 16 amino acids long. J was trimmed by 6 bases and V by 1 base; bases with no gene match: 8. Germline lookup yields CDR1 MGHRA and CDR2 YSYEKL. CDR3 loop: CASSQVSGRDPGELFF. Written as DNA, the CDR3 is TGCGCCAGCAGCCAAGTGTCAGGGAGGGATCCCGGGGAGCTGTTTTTT.